This T cell receptor beta chain emerged from a study of T cells in tumors after PD-1 blockade. Study as a whole: Either cemiplimab 350 mg every 2 weeks or pembrolizumab 200 mg every 3 weeks was given. Peripheral blood samples averaged 36,536 unique clonotypes and some 100,000 templates.

The repertoire was sequenced with immunoSEQ multiplex PCR; TCRdb's copy has only in-frame clones and lacks some. Of approximately 47,000 clones in the sample, 65% to 85% are singletons; the top ten hold 8.7%. This CDR3 contains 13 residues. Trimming removed 3 bases at V and 2 bases at J, with 7 bases between. The starting material was PBMCs, obtained before anti-PD-1 therapy. The sequence came from a human donor with advanced basal cell or squamous cell carcinoma (not recorded which). The chain links TRBV12-3 or TRBV12-4 to TRBJ1-1, with D hard to call. The CDR3 here is CASSFTVNTEAFF. DNA for the CDR3: TGTGCCAGCAGTTTTACTGTTAACACTGAAGCTTTCTTT.